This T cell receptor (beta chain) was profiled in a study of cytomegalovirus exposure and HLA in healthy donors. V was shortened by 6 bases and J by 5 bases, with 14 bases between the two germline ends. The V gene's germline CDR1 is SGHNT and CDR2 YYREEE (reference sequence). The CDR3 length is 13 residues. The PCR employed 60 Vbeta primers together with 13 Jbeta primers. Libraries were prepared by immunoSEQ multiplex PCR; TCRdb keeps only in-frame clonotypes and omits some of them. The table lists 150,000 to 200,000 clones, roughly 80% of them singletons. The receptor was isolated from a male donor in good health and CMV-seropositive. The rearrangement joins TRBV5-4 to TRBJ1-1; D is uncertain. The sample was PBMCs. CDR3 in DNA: TGTGCCAGCAACCAAAGGGCGGGAACTGAAGCTTTCTTT. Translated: CASNQRAGTEAFF.